The 18 T cell receptor beta chains reported below all come from one sample, sequenced in a study of CD8+ T cells in alopecia areata. Treatment denoted: oral pan-JAK inhibitor, 5-10 mg twice daily. RNA extraction was followed by reverse transcription into cDNA, which acted as the sequencing template. Assay used: immunoSEQ multiplex PCR; TCRdb lists only in-frame clones, some missing. The sample lists about 160,000 clones; approximately 65% were seen once. The input for sequencing was CD4+ T cells sorted from blood, taken at week 4, from a patient treated with tofacitinib. These receptors were taken from a human donor with alopecia areata.

The chain recombines TRBV30 with TRBJ1-2; D is possibly TRBD1 (6 bases). Germline CDR1 GTSNPN, CDR2 SVGIG (reference sequence). V was cut by 0 bases and J by 8 bases, with 13 bases left in between. There are 13 residues in the CDR3. The CDR3 reads CAWSVRGSTGYTF. Written as DNA, the CDR3 is TGTGCCTGGAGTGTAAGGGGGTCCACCGGCTACACCTTC.

The genes are TRBV6-6 and TRBJ1-4; D remains unclear. This CDR3 has 14 amino acids. The V end was cut by 2 bases, the J end by 0 bases, with 4 bases between. Germline V lookup: CDR1 MNHNY, CDR2 SVGAGI (reference sequence). CDR3 region: CASSYGTTNEKLFF. The CDR3 nucleotides are TGTGCCAGCAGTTACGGGACAACTAATGAAAAACTGTTTTTT.

The V gene is TRBV29-1, the J gene TRBJ1-3; no clear D. Germline V lookup: CDR1 SQVTM, CDR2 ANQGSEA. Trimming removed 3 bases at V and 0 bases at J, with 6 bases between. The CDR3 has 13 residues. The CDR3 DNA reads TGCAGCGTTGACACGGGCTCTGGAAACACCATATATTTT. Translating gives CSVDTGSGNTIYF.

This clone appeared a few times. The genes are TRBV19 and TRBJ2-6; D remains ambiguous. The CDR3 spans 15 residues. The germline V gene has CDR1 LNHDA and CDR2 SQIVND (reference sequence). V lost 1 base and J 3 bases, leaving 7 bases between the germline ends. CDR3 DNA: TGTGCCAGTAGTATAGCCGGGTTTGGGGCCAACGTCCTGACTTTC. Its protein is CASSIAGFGANVLTF.

A remark on this clone: At the DNA level, this CDR3 is encoded by other sequences in the same sample as well. V gene TRBV18 combines with J gene TRBJ2-5; 8 positions agree with TRBD1. Germline CDR1 KGHSH, CDR2 LQKENI. J gave up 2 bases and V 3 bases, and 5 bases lay outside the gene matches. The CDR3 loop spans 15 amino acids. Here the CDR3 reads CASSPRTGNQETQYF. In DNA, the CDR3 is TGTGCCAGCTCACCGAGGACAGGGAATCAAGAGACCCAGTACTTC.

This clone was counted a few times. V is TRBV7-9 and J is TRBJ2-2; TRBD2 agrees at 9 bases. Germline V CDR1 and CDR2: SEHNR, FQNEAQ (reference sequence). This CDR3 is 16 amino acids long. V lost 5 bases, J lost 1 base, and 5 bases stayed unmatched. CDR3 protein: CASSARRGGNTGELFF. CDR3 in DNA: TGTGCCAGCAGCGCCCGGCGGGGGGGGAACACCGGGGAGCTGTTTTTT.

The chain links TRBV4-2 to TRBJ1-2; D uncertain. The CDR3 is 13 amino acids. Germline CDR1 is LGHNA and CDR2 is YNFKEQ. Deletions cut 1 base from V and 4 bases from J, with 7 bases between. The CDR3 sequence is CASSQGLVYGYTF. CDR3 nucleotides: TGTGCCAGCAGCCAAGGACTGGTCTATGGCTACACCTTC.

In this sample, this clone turned up once. The chain recombines TRBV7-3 with TRBJ2-5; D is uncertain. Germline CDR1 is SGHTA and CDR2 is FQGTGA. V was cut by 5 bases and J by 4 bases, with 14 bases left in between. The CDR3 loop spans 14 amino acids. CDR3 in DNA: TGTGCCAGCAGCGCCCGGTCCCACCCAGAGACCCAGTACTTC. Encoded protein: CASSARSHPETQYF.

J is TRBJ1-5 and V is TRBV30, with D possibly matching TRBD1 (5 bases). The germline V gene has CDR1 GTSNPN and CDR2 SVGIG (reference sequence). Between the trimmed V and J ends, which lost 5 bases and 5 bases, there was a span of 13 bases. The CDR3 has 13 residues. DNA for the CDR3: TGTGCCTGGTCGCCGGGACCGCATCAGCCCCAGCATTTT. Translation gives CAWSPGPHQPQHF.

There are a few counts of this clone. The same CDR3 arises from other DNA sequences in this sample as well. J is TRBJ2-5 and V is TRBV30, with 11 bases fitting TRBD2. V trimming: 4 bases; J trimming: 5 bases; junction bases outside the gene matches: 0. CDR3 length equals 12 residues. Germline V gives CDR1 GTSNPN, CDR2 SVGIG (reference sequence). The CDR3 loop is CAWTSGGETQYF. CDR3 DNA sequence: TGTGCCTGGACTAGCGGGGGGGAGACCCAGTACTTC.

This clone was found a few times. This chain uses TRBV15 with TRBJ1-2, with 10 bases fitting TRBD1. CDR1 LNHNV and CDR2 YYDKDF come from the germline V gene (reference sequence). V gave up 3 bases and J gave up 3 bases; unmatched junction bases: 4. This CDR3 has 15 amino acids. The CDR3 reads CATSSGTGDDYGYTF. Written as DNA, the CDR3 is TGTGCCACCAGCAGCGGGACAGGGGATGACTATGGCTACACCTTC.

The V call is TRBV5-4, the J call TRBJ2-2, with no clear D. Trimming shortened V by 10 bases and J by 5 bases, and 12 bases separated the two germline ends. Germline CDR1 and CDR2: SGHNT and YYREEE (reference sequence). The CDR3 is made up of 12 amino acids. For the CDR3, the DNA is TGTGCCCTCAGATGGGAAACCGGGGAGCTGTTTTTT. It codes for CALRWETGELFF.

The chain carries TRBV9 and TRBJ2-5, with D unresolved. CDR1 is SGDLS and CDR2 is YYNGEE in the germline V gene. CDR3 length: 13 amino acids. The V end lost 0 bases, the J end lost 4 bases, and 7 bases lay between the germline ends. The DNA for the CDR3 is TGTGCCAGCAGCGTAGGCTCGCTAGAGACCCAGTACTTC. Its protein product is CASSVGSLETQYF.

The gene calls are TRBV9 and TRBJ2-7; 9 bases are a match to TRBD2. The V segment lost 1 base and the J segment 3 bases; nucleotides outside the gene matches: 2. Germline V gene lookup returns CDR1 SGDLS and CDR2 YYNGEE. The CDR3 loop spans 14 amino acids. The CDR3: CASSVTLAGYEQYF. DNA of the CDR3: TGTGCCAGCAGCGTAACACTAGCGGGCTACGAGCAGTACTTC. The full variable domain, rest sourced from reference TRBV9 and TRBJ2-7, is DSGVTQTPKHLITATGQRVTLRCSPRSGDLSVYWYQQSLDQGLQFLIQYYNGEERAKGNILERFSAQQFPDLHSELNLSSLELGDSALYFCASSVTLAGYEQYFGPGTRLTVT.

CDR3 sequence reads: CSVVGVSYNEQFF. In DNA, the CDR3 is TGCAGCGTTGTAGGGGTTTCCTACAATGAGCAGTTCTTC. The chain links TRBV29-1 to TRBJ2-1, with D tentatively TRBD1 (5 bases). Germline V gives CDR1 SQVTM, CDR2 ANQGSEA. The CDR3 length is 13 residues. V lost 4 bases and J 1 base, leaving 8 bases between the germline ends.

The chain carries TRBV15 and TRBJ2-3; TRBD2 agrees at 9 bases. The length of the CDR3 is 14 residues. Germline trimming cut 9 bases from V and 2 bases from J; bases unmatched to any gene: 6. Germline lookup yields CDR1 LNHNV and CDR2 YYDKDF (reference sequence). The DNA of the CDR3 is TGTGCCACGGGGAGCGGGGGGTACACAGATACGCAGTATTTT. Residues: CATGSGGYTDTQYF. The variable domain in full, completed from reference TRBV15 and TRBJ2-3, reads DAMVIQNPRYQVTQFGKPVTLSCSQTLNHNVMYWYQQKSSQAPKLLFHYYDKDFNNEADTPDNFQSRRPNTSFCFLDIRSPGLGDTAMYLCATGSGGYTDTQYFGPGTRLTVL.

This clone has just a few counts. This sequence joins TRBV29-1 and TRBJ2-3, with D possibly matching TRBD2 (6 bases). CDR1 is SQVTM, CDR2 ANQGSEA, per germline. Trimming took off 4 bases at V and 6 bases at J, with 20 bases between the two ends. The CDR3 runs 15 residues. In DNA, the CDR3 is TGCAGCGTTGCGTGGGGACTGGAAGCAGGGGATACGCAGTATTTT. Translated: CSVAWGLEAGDTQYF.

The chain has TRBV6-5 and TRBJ1-2, with D unclear. Trimming left V 7 bases short and J 1 base short, with 10 bases between. The CDR3 is made up of 13 amino acids. CDR1 is MNHEY, CDR2 SVGAGI, per germline. The CDR3 is CASTSGFNYGYTF. The CDR3 bases are TGTGCCAGCACGTCGGGATTTAACTATGGCTACACCTTC.